One and the same sample provided the 26 T cell receptor beta chains below, sequenced in a study of T cell changes during pregnancy in multiple sclerosis. Profiling relied on immunoSEQ multiplex PCR, and the TCRdb table lists in-frame clones only, not all of them. Among approximately 93,000 clones listed, around 93% were seen once. Material: peripheral blood, obtained in the first trimester of pregnancy. These receptors were collected from a female donor in good health, enrolled as a control in a pregnancy study.

This chain connects TRBV4-2 to TRBJ1-6, with TRBD1 as a possible D gene (6 bases). The CDR3 contains 17 residues. CDR1 is LGHNA, CDR2 YNFKEQ, per germline. V lost 1 base to trimming and J lost 7 bases, with 17 bases between them. The CDR3 protein is CASSQAGVGGVNSPLHF. As DNA, the CDR3 is TGTGCCAGCAGCCAAGCTGGGGTAGGGGGAGTCAATTCACCCCTCCACTTT.

This clone was found once. The V gene is TRBV28, the J gene TRBJ2-1, with D perhaps TRBD1 (6 bases). This CDR3 spans 13 amino acids. V was pared by 5 bases and J by 10 bases, with 15 bases between. In germline, CDR1 is MDHEN, CDR2 SYDVKM. The CDR3 loop reads CASSAAQGSEQFF. In DNA form, the CDR3 reads TGTGCCAGCAGTGCGGCACAGGGCAGCGAGCAGTTCTTC.

The J gene is TRBJ2-7, the V gene TRBV30; D not resolved. The CDR3 is made up of 13 amino acids. V was cut by 2 bases and J by 0 bases, with 8 bases left in between. Germline CDR1 and CDR2: GTSNPN and SVGIG (reference sequence). The DNA of the CDR3 is TGTGCCTGGAGTATGGCATACTCCTACGAGCAGTACTTC. Residues: CAWSMAYSYEQYF.

The chain employs TRBV18 and TRBJ1-6; the D gene is possibly TRBD1 (6 bases). The ends were cut back, 2 bases at V and 7 bases at J, with 15 bases in the middle. In germline, CDR1 is KGHSH, CDR2 LQKENI. The CDR3 is 16 amino acids. The CDR3 DNA is TGTGCCAGCTCACCAATAAGGGCAGGGGAGAATTCACCCCTCCACTTT. As protein: CASSPIRAGENSPLHF.

The table lists this clone with a count of one. V is TRBV9 and J is TRBJ1-1; the match to TRBD1 covers 7 bases. Germline values: CDR1 SGDLS, CDR2 YYNGEE. Trimming removed 8 bases from V and 1 base from J; junction bases left unmatched: 11. The CDR3 length is 15 residues. DNA of the CDR3: TGTGCCAGTACCCCAGGGGGGCGCCGGAACACTGAAGCTTTCTTT. Translation gives CASTPGGRRNTEAFF.

V is TRBV9 and J is TRBJ2-3, with TRBD1 identical over 7 bases. The junction had 7 bases not matched to a gene; V was cut back by 4 bases and J by 5 bases. The CDR3 covers 14 residues. Per germline, CDR1 SGDLS and CDR2 YYNGEE. The CDR3 spells CASSPRTGGDTQYF. CDR3 bases: TGTGCCAGCAGCCCTCGGACAGGAGGAGATACGCAGTATTTT. Full variable domain (remainder filled in from reference TRBV9 and TRBJ2-3): DSGVTQTPKHLITATGQRVTLRCSPRSGDLSVYWYQQSLDQGLQFLIQYYNGEERAKGNILERFSAQQFPDLHSELNLSSLELGDSALYFCASSPRTGGDTQYFGPGTRLTVL.

The genes are TRBV4-1 and TRBJ2-3; 10 bases match TRBD2. Per germline, CDR1 MGHRA and CDR2 YSYEKL. The CDR3 has 14 residues. The V and J ends lost 3 bases and 4 bases, in that order; junction bases with no gene match: 1. The CDR3 loop is CASSHGLAADTQYF. The CDR3 DNA reads as TGCGCCAGCAGCCACGGACTAGCGGCAGATACGCAGTATTTT.

V is TRBV30 and J is TRBJ2-7, with a tentative D call TRBD1 (6 bases). V was pared by 1 base and J by 5 bases, with 15 bases between. The V gene's germline CDR1 is GTSNPN and CDR2 SVGIG (reference sequence). The CDR3 is made up of 14 amino acids. CDR3: CAWSAQGEGDEQYF. The CDR3 nucleotides read TGTGCCTGGAGTGCCCAGGGCGAGGGGGACGAGCAGTACTTC.

The sample holds many counts of this clone. This sequence joins TRBV5-4 and TRBJ2-2; 7 bases fit TRBD1. This CDR3 is 15 amino acids long. Trimming removed 5 bases from V and 3 bases from J; junction bases left unmatched: 7. Germline lookup yields CDR1 SGHNT and CDR2 YYREEE (reference sequence). The CDR3 protein is CASSPGQIDTGELFF. The CDR3 nucleotides read TGTGCCAGCAGTCCGGGACAGATCGACACCGGGGAGCTGTTTTTT.

The CDR3 nucleotides are TGTGCCAGCAGCTTAGGGGGCCCCGAGCCGACCCAGTACTTC. Translating it yields CASSLGGPEPTQYF. The V gene is TRBV11-3, the J gene TRBJ2-5, with D perhaps TRBD1 (5 bases). The CDR3 is 14 residues long. V lost 1 base and J lost 7, with 13 bases in between. In germline, CDR1 is SGHNT, CDR2 YENEEA.

The chain employs TRBV11-2 and TRBJ1-2, with 7 positions matching TRBD1. CDR3 length: 15 residues. The germline gives CDR1 SGHAT, CDR2 FQNNGV. The junction had 12 bases not matched to a gene; V was cut back by 5 bases and J by 6 bases. The CDR3 nucleotides read TGTGCCAGCAGCAAGATACAGGGGCCGGGGGATGGCTACACCTTC. This gives the protein CASSKIQGPGDGYTF.

The chain joins TRBV4-3 to TRBJ1-2; 7 nucleotides match TRBD1. Germline V CDR1 and CDR2: LGHNA, YSLEER. There are 15 residues in the CDR3. V lost 2 bases, J lost 1 base, and 4 bases stayed unmatched. The DNA for the CDR3 is TGCGCCAGCAGCCAAACAGACAGGGATAACTATGGCTACACCTTC. Translating gives CASSQTDRDNYGYTF.

The chain carries TRBV6-1 and TRBJ1-5; D may be TRBD1 (5 bases). V lost 7 bases, J lost 2 bases, and 12 bases lay in between. CDR1 and CDR2 (germline): MNHNS, SASEGT. This CDR3 comprises 14 residues. The CDR3 DNA follows: TGTGCCAGCAACTCGGCGGGGGGCAATCAGCCCCAGCATTTT. Its translation: CASNSAGGNQPQHF.

This chain connects TRBV5-4 to TRBJ1-2; D is unclear. Per the germline V gene, CDR1 is SGHNT and CDR2 is YYREEE (reference sequence). CDR3 size: 15 residues. V was cut by 0 bases and J by 7 bases, with 16 bases left in between. CDR3 in amino acids: CASSLGGGGFGGYTF. Here the CDR3 DNA reads TGTGCCAGCAGCTTGGGGGGAGGAGGGTTCGGTGGCTACACCTTC.

V is TRBV5-6 and J is TRBJ1-1, with 8 bases that match TRBD1. Germline loops: CDR1 SGHDT, CDR2 YYEEEE. Trimming at V came to 6 bases and at J to 4 bases, leaving 11 bases not matched to a gene. This CDR3 has 15 amino acids. The CDR3 here is CASNRLDRAITEAFF. The CDR3 DNA sequence: TGTGCCAGCAACAGACTGGACAGGGCGATCACTGAAGCTTTCTTT. Based on the CDR3 plus reference TRBV5-6 and TRBJ1-1, the full variable domain is DAGVTQSPTHLIKTRGQQVTLRCSPKSGHDTVSWYQQALGQGPQFIFQYYEEEERQRGNFPDRFSGHQFPNYSSELNVNALLLGDSALYLCASNRLDRAITEAFFGQGTRLTVV.

V is TRBV21-1 and J is TRBJ1-5; the table names TRBD1, a call not compared with the DNA. TRBV21-1 is classified as a pseudogene. The CDR3 totals 16 residues. The CDR3 loop reads CASSKRPGNSNQPQHF. The CDR3 DNA sequence: TGTGCCAGCAGCAAAAGGCCAGGGAATAGCAATCAGCCCCAGCATTTT.

DNA of the CDR3: TGTGCCAGCAGCCCCGACGTCCAGGGGGGGAACACTGAAGCTTTCTTT. It is translated as CASSPDVQGGNTEAFF. The V call is TRBV4-2, the J call TRBJ1-1; TRBD1 agrees at 7 bases. CDR3 length: 16 residues. Trimming took 4 bases from V and 1 from J; bases not matched to a gene: 9. Germline V gene data show CDR1 as LGHNA and CDR2 as YNFKEQ.

This clone was seen more than once but under ten times. V usage is TRBV5-6 and J usage is TRBJ2-2; D perhaps matches TRBD2 (5 bases). The CDR3 runs to 13 residues. Germline V gives CDR1 SGHDT, CDR2 YYEEEE. V was shortened by 4 bases and J by 3 bases, with 7 bases between the two germline ends. In DNA form, the CDR3 reads TGTGCCAGCAGCCTGGACTACACCGGGGAGCTGTTTTTT. Its protein product is CASSLDYTGELFF.

The chain links TRBV5-4 to TRBJ2-2; TRBD1 agrees at 8 bases. Germline V gives CDR1 SGHNT, CDR2 YYREEE (reference sequence). This CDR3 is built from 13 residues. The V segment lost 4 bases and the J segment 10 bases; nucleotides outside the gene matches: 6. The CDR3 loop reads CASSTTGDEELFF. The CDR3 bases are TGTGCCAGCAGCACGACAGGGGACGAGGAGCTGTTTTTT.

This clone has just one count. The sample holds other DNA sequences that translate to the same CDR3. This chain uses TRBV6-5 with TRBJ2-7; 7 bases align to TRBD1. The CDR3 runs 15 residues. With 0 bases clipped from V and 1 base from J, the junction kept 3 bases outside the gene matches. Germline CDR1 MNHEY, CDR2 SVGAGI. The CDR3 is CASSYSNRGSYEQYF. CDR3 DNA: TGTGCCAGCAGTTACTCAAACAGGGGTTCCTACGAGCAGTACTTC.

The rearrangement uses TRBV7-9 and TRBJ2-3; D remains unclear. The CDR3 is 13 amino acids. Germline assignment: CDR1 SEHNR and CDR2 FQNEAQ (reference sequence). The V end was cut by 5 bases, the J end by 0 bases, with 6 bases between. CDR3 DNA sequence: TGTGCCAGCAGCGCGGATAGCACAGATACGCAGTATTTT. It specifies CASSADSTDTQYF.

Written as DNA, the CDR3 is TGTGCCAGCAGTTATGGGGCAGGGACTGAAGCTTTCTTT. Translation gives CASSYGAGTEAFF. The chain couples TRBV6-6 to TRBJ1-1, with D tentatively TRBD1 (5 bases). V was shortened by 3 bases and J by 5 bases, with 10 bases between the two germline ends. The length of the CDR3 is 13 residues. The V gene's germline CDR1 is MNHNY and CDR2 SVGAGI (reference sequence).

The chain links TRBV5-6 to TRBJ1-3, with D maybe TRBD1 (5 bases). The germline gives CDR1 SGHDT, CDR2 YYEEEE. Trimming shortened V by 4 bases and J by 0 bases, and 11 bases separated the two germline ends. CDR3 length equals 15 residues. The CDR3 DNA reads TGTGCCAGCAGCCCCGGACAAATCTCTGGAAACACCATATATTTT. Amino acid sequence: CASSPGQISGNTIYF.

This chain connects TRBV9 to TRBJ2-2; D uncertain. The CDR3 length is 14 residues. Trimming pared 0 bases from V and 3 bases from J, leaving 6 bases between. Germline V lookup: CDR1 SGDLS, CDR2 YYNGEE. The CDR3 DNA sequence: TGTGCCAGCAGCGTAGGGCCCGACACCGGGGAGCTGTTTTTT. Its protein is CASSVGPDTGELFF.

V gene TRBV4-1 combines with J gene TRBJ1-2; D gene unclear. The CDR3 length is 14 residues. V dropped 1 base and J dropped 2 bases, with 8 bases sitting between them. CDR1 MGHRA and CDR2 YSYEKL come from the germline V gene. The CDR3 region is CASSQVAQNYGYTF. Written as DNA, the CDR3 is TGCGCCAGCAGCCAAGTTGCCCAGAACTATGGCTACACCTTC.

The chain joins TRBV19 to TRBJ2-7, with TRBD1 as a possible D gene (6 bases). CDR3 size: 13 residues. Germline V gene lookup returns CDR1 LNHDA and CDR2 SQIVND (reference sequence). Trimming stripped 3 bases from V and 3 bases from J, with 9 bases between. CDR3 in amino acids: CASSMLQGYEQYF. Written as DNA, the CDR3 is TGTGCCAGTAGTATGTTACAGGGCTACGAGCAGTACTTC.